This T cell receptor beta chain was identified in a study of T cells in Graves' hyperthyroidism and ophthalmopathy (dated by TCRdb to the late 2010s). With respect to the entire study: Peripheral blood samples were taken at initial diagnosis, before any treatment was given. To identify TCR V-J signatures that set the groups apart, the researchers used a discovery cohort of approximately 98 patients, made up of fewer than 50 with Graves' ophthalmopathy and 57 with stable Graves' hyperthyroidism. Whether ophthalmopathy could be predicted prospectively was tested in an independent validation cohort made up of roughly 19 hyperthyroidism patients plus 17 patients who later progressed to ophthalmopathy. The approximately 100 discovery patients were divided at random into training and test sets in a 7:3 ratio. Thyroid tissue and blood T-cell repertoires from roughly six Graves' hyperthyroidism patients were also compared in the study. Once sampling was done, hyperthyroidism patients were given methimazole at a starting dose of 30 mg daily, whereas ophthalmopathy patients were given high-dose intravenous methylprednisolone. TCR Vbeta CDR3 sequencing of 120 to 150 peripheral blood samples (fewer than 45 ophthalmopathy, some 75 hyperthyroidism and about 17 progressor patients) is reported in the paper. What the research found in general, with its limitations: In validation, the model predicted progression to ophthalmopathy with about 71% sensitivity and around 72% specificity, a median of roughly seven months before onset. No statistical method was used to set the sample size in advance, and investigators knew the group allocation. Blood samples also contained most of the expanded thyroid clonotypes (frequency above 0.001), which suggests that blood repertoires may reflect thyroid immune responses. A 13 V-J signature model separated ophthalmopathy from stable hyperthyroidism, with nearly 90% sensitivity and roughly 81% specificity in cross-validation and 80%/75% in testing.

The TCR beta CDR3 regions were amplified from RNA transcripts. A first-round RT-PCR of the TCR CDR3 used the HTBI primer set with the Qiagen OneStep RT-PCR kit. The libraries were constructed in a second round of multiplex PCR and then size-selected and purified. Paired-end sequencing of the libraries was performed with 100 bp reads on an Illumina HiSeq2000. Turning to the authors' computational methods: Raw data were processed with SOAPnuke, discarding reads with adapters, uncalled bases, mean Phred below 15, or no exact constant-primer or identifier match. High-quality paired reads were merged using COPE v1.2.5, and each unique nucleotide sequence was defined as a clonotype. Clonotypes were aligned to IMGT TRBV, TRBD and TRBJ reference segments using MiTCR v1.1. Only V-J combinations with frequency above 0.0001, covering roughly 99% of repertoires, were analysed. The TCS score was defined as F50 (clonal expansion) divided by E x V (chaos), with BLOSUM62-based TCRdist calculated between CDR3 peptides within each V-J. Welch's t-statistics and random forest reduced 500 to 550 V-J features to 10 to 15, which were used in a naive Bayes classifier (R e1071). TCRdb cleaned the public reads at Q25 with fastp, built clones with MiXCR and kept in-frame beta chains. Rows are unified per CDR3 protein, each entry keeping the most common DNA and genes. The V and J calls and clone size are TCRdb's, not the authors'. This sample gives about 290,000 distinct CDR3 sequences in total; more than 10% of them show up just once. The ten largest account for 7.8% of the sample.

V is clipped by 2 bases and J by 9 bases, and the sequence between their germline boundaries is 17 bases long. For CDR1 and CDR2, the germline V gene lists SNHLY and FYNNEI. Counted from cysteine to phenylalanine, this CDR3 has 15 amino acids. The only DNA kept is the CDR3, 45 bases in frame from the first base. As to this clonotype: The antigen this receptor binds is unknown. It has no much larger one-base neighbor in the sample; base qualities were not kept.

The hyperthyroidism patients were between 18 and 65 years old and newly diagnosed, with a disease duration of less than 2 months. Patients with uncontrolled infections, other autoimmune diseases, pregnancy or lactation were excluded. Diagnoses were established on the basis of clinical symptoms, serum thyroxine and TRAb, thyroid ultrasound, and orbital computed tomography. Blood from progressor patients was collected at the time of first diagnosis with hyperthyroidism, before any ophthalmopathy symptoms had appeared. Ficoll-Paque density gradient centrifugation was used to isolate PBMCs from 8.5 to 10 ml of fresh peripheral blood. Patients classed as progressors first received a Graves' hyperthyroidism diagnosis and then went on to develop ophthalmopathy during follow-up. Trizol reagent was used to extract total RNA, and RNA quality was then checked on an Agilent 2100 Bioanalyzer.

The sequencing sample was made of blood. Recombination connected TRBV2 to TRBJ1-5, with the identity of the D gene unclear. The TCR originated in a woman in her 30s with Graves' hyperthyroidism that later progressed to Graves' ophthalmopathy. The CDR3 in this case is CASSEQSGEIWPQHF. The sequence in DNA is TGTGCCAGCAGTGAACAATCCGGGGAAATATGGCCCCAGCATTTT.